Shown below are 29 T cell receptor beta chains from a single sample sequenced in a study of OX40 agonist ivuxolimab in advanced cancers. Repertoires were generated with immunoSEQ multiplex PCR, while TCRdb's copy carries only in-frame clones and drops some. Of about 61,000 clones listed, approximately 90% are singletons. This material consisted of CD4+ or CD8+ T cells sorted from blood, taken in a trial of the OX40 agonist ivuxolimab. Every receptor here comes from an adult with an advanced solid tumor such as melanoma, head and neck, liver or kidney cancer.

The chain employs TRBV18 and TRBJ2-3; the match to TRBD1 covers 8 bases. The V segment lost 0 bases and the J segment 6 bases; nucleotides outside the gene matches: 2. The CDR3 covers 14 residues. From germline, CDR1 is KGHSH and CDR2 LQKENI. CDR3 sequence: CASSPPRGLDTQYF. CDR3 bases: TGTGCCAGCTCACCACCCAGGGGGCTCGATACGCAGTATTTT.

This clone was recorded only once. The CDR3 is CASSSADQPQHF. The CDR3 DNA is TGTGCCAGCAGCTCAGCAGATCAGCCCCAGCATTTT. The chain recombines TRBV7-8 with TRBJ1-5; no clear D gene. This CDR3 contains 12 residues. The germline V gene encodes CDR1 SGHVS and CDR2 FQNEAQ. The germline V and J ends were trimmed by 4 bases and 5 bases, with 6 bases remaining between them.

The chain employs TRBV18 and TRBJ1-2; D remains unclear. The CDR3 runs to 13 residues. Trimming cost V 3 bases and J 6 bases, with 11 bases left between them. Germline CDR1 KGHSH, CDR2 LQKENI. The chain's CDR3 is CASSPGPGHGYTF. CDR3 nucleotide sequence: TGTGCCAGCTCACCTGGGCCCGGACATGGCTACACCTTC.

V usage is TRBV18 and J usage is TRBJ2-2, with D perhaps TRBD2 (6 bases). The CDR3 is made up of 15 amino acids. CDR1 and CDR2 (germline): KGHSH, LQKENI. The V and J ends lost 6 bases and 2 bases respectively, with 13 bases between them. CDR3 in DNA: TGTGCCAGCTCCCCCTCCGGGGGAAACACCGGGGAGCTGTTTTTT. Translating gives CASSPSGGNTGELFF.

The V call is TRBV5-1, the J call TRBJ1-2; TRBD1 matches at 9 bases. The V gene's germline CDR1 is SGHRS and CDR2 YFSETQ. The CDR3 has 14 residues. With 2 bases clipped from V and 6 bases from J, the junction kept 5 bases outside the gene matches. CDR3 in DNA: TGCGCCAGCAGCTTTGGACAGGGGATCGATGGCTACACCTTC. Translating it yields CASSFGQGIDGYTF.

This clone was seen only once. The chain employs TRBV5-1 and TRBJ2-1; the D gene is possibly TRBD1 (6 bases). Trimming stripped 0 bases from V and 0 bases from J, with 7 bases between. The CDR3 totals 15 residues. Germline V lookup: CDR1 SGHRS, CDR2 YFSETQ. CDR3 amino acids: CASSLDRVSYNEQFF. The CDR3 coding sequence is TGCGCCAGCAGCTTGGACAGGGTCTCCTACAATGAGCAGTTCTTC.

The gene calls are TRBV28 and TRBJ1-2, with 8 bases matching TRBD1. J lost 5 bases, V lost 7 bases, and 9 bases had no gene match. This CDR3 contains 14 residues. In germline, CDR1 is MDHEN, CDR2 SYDVKM. CDR3 DNA sequence: TGTGCCAGCACCCAGGACAGGGCTTCTTATGGCTACACCTTC. It is translated as CASTQDRASYGYTF.

The rearrangement joins TRBV5-6 to TRBJ2-3; D call uncertain. This CDR3 is 12 amino acids long. The V gene lost 7 bases and the J gene lost 1 base, with 7 bases spanning the gap. The V gene's germline CDR1 is SGHDT and CDR2 YYEEEE. CDR3: CASHGGTDTQYF. DNA of the CDR3: TGTGCCAGCCACGGTGGCACAGATACGCAGTATTTT.

CDR3 sequence: CASSADPDRGYDTEAFF. The CDR3 DNA reads TGTGCCAGCAGCGCGGATCCCGACAGGGGGTATGACACTGAAGCTTTCTTT. V and J are TRBV21-1 and TRBJ1-1; TRBD1, the table's D call, lacks a check against the DNA. TRBV21-1 is classified as a pseudogene. The CDR3 runs to 17 residues.

This sequence joins TRBV28 and TRBJ1-1; the match to TRBD1 covers 9 bases. V lost 3 bases to trimming and J lost 1 base; unmatched junction nucleotides: 0. The CDR3 covers 14 residues. CDR1 is MDHEN and CDR2 is SYDVKM in the germline V gene. CDR3 region: CASSLDRGNTEAFF. For the CDR3, the DNA is TGTGCCAGCAGTTTGGACAGGGGGAACACTGAAGCTTTCTTT.

CDR3 residues: CASSLEGLAGGTGELFF. The CDR3 DNA reads as TGTGCCAGCAGCTTAGAAGGACTAGCGGGGGGTACCGGGGAGCTGTTTTTT. The V gene is TRBV7-2, the J gene TRBJ2-2; TRBD2 agrees at 14 bases. This CDR3 has 17 amino acids. J was trimmed by 5 bases and V by 1 base; bases with no gene match: 3. Germline V gene sequence: CDR1 SGHTA, CDR2 FQGNSA. The whole variable domain, remainder taken from reference TRBV7-2 and TRBJ2-2, is GAGVSQSPSNKVTEKGKDVELRCDPISGHTALYWYRQSLGQGLEFLIYFQGNSAPDKSGLPSDRFSAERTGGSVSTLTIQRTQQEDSAVYLCASSLEGLAGGTGELFFGEGSRLTVL.

The chain employs TRBV7-3 and TRBJ2-2, with D possibly called TRBD1 or TRBD2 (5 bases each). CDR1 is SGHTA and CDR2 is FQGTGA in the germline V gene. V lost 2 bases and J 0 bases, leaving 7 bases between the germline ends. The CDR3 runs to 15 residues. The CDR3 here is CASSLQGPNTGELFF. The CDR3 DNA follows: TGTGCCAGCAGCTTACAGGGACCGAACACCGGGGAGCTGTTTTTT.

This rearrangement joins TRBV6-1 to TRBJ1-5; tentatively, D is TRBD1 (5 bases). This CDR3 is 15 amino acids long. Looked up from germline, CDR1 is MNHNS and CDR2 is SASEGT. V was trimmed by 1 base and J by 5 bases, leaving 12 bases between them. Here the CDR3 reads CASSEVGEGYQPQHF. CDR3 nucleotide sequence: TGTGCCAGCAGTGAAGTAGGGGAGGGCTATCAGCCCCAGCATTTT.

CDR3 DNA sequence: TGTGCCAGTACTGCCTACATGGATTCACCCCTCCACTTT. Residues: CASTAYMDSPLHF. The chain couples TRBV11-2 to TRBJ1-6, with no clear D. Germline CDR1 SGHAT, CDR2 FQNNGV. V was trimmed by 9 bases and J by 8 bases, leaving 14 bases between them. This CDR3 region has 13 residues.

The rearrangement uses TRBV6-1 and TRBJ1-5; weak D call: TRBD1 (5 bases). Trimming took off 6 bases at V and 2 bases at J, with 8 bases between the two ends. The CDR3 is made up of 13 amino acids. CDR1 MNHNS and CDR2 SASEGT come from the germline V gene. As DNA, the CDR3 is TGTGCCAGCAGATTGACAGGCAATCAGCCCCAGCATTTT. It specifies CASRLTGNQPQHF.

This chain joins TRBV7-9 and TRBJ1-1; D call uncertain. CDR1 and CDR2 from the germline V gene are SEHNR and FQNEAQ (reference sequence). CDR3 length: 15 amino acids. With 0 bases removed from V and 3 bases from J, the gap between germline ends came to 11 bases. The CDR3 loop is CASSLASGFYTEAFF. In DNA, the CDR3 is TGTGCCAGCAGCTTAGCCTCAGGTTTCTACACTGAAGCTTTCTTT.

This chain links TRBV14 with TRBJ2-1; possibly TRBD2 for D (7 bases). Germline-derived CDR1 and CDR2 are SGHDN and FVKESK. CDR3 length equals 13 residues. The V gene lost 3 bases and the J gene lost 12 bases, with 15 bases spanning the gap. The CDR3 reads CASSQERGASQFF. In DNA, the CDR3 is TGTGCCAGCAGCCAGGAACGGGGGGCGTCGCAGTTCTTC.

The gene calls are TRBV11-1 and TRBJ1-2; D possibly corresponds to TRBD1 (6 bases). The V gene's germline CDR1 is SGHAT and CDR2 FQDESV (reference sequence). The CDR3 runs 12 residues. Trimming took off 5 bases at V and 7 bases at J, with 11 bases between the two ends. The CDR3 is CASSPDRFGYTF. DNA of the CDR3: TGTGCCAGCAGCCCCGACAGGTTTGGCTACACCTTC. Using reference TRBV11-1 and TRBJ1-2 for the parts outside the CDR3, the full variable domain is EAEVAQSPRYKITEKSQAVAFWCDPISGHATLYWYRQILGQGPELLVQFQDESVVDDSQLPKDRFSAERLKGVDSTLKIQPAELGDSAMYLCASSPDRFGYTFGSGTRLTVV.

This clone was seen a single time. Here the CDR3 DNA reads TGTGCCAGCAGCAAAAACGGGGATGGCTACACCTTC. As protein: CASSKNGDGYTF. V gene TRBV28 combines with J gene TRBJ1-2; D is unresolved. Trimming left V 6 bases short and J 6 bases short, with 11 bases between. The CDR3 length is 12 residues. Germline CDR1 MDHEN, CDR2 SYDVKM.

The rearrangement uses TRBV28 and TRBJ2-4; 7 nucleotides line up with TRBD1. The CDR3 sequence is 14 residues long. Germline V gives CDR1 MDHEN, CDR2 SYDVKM. V trimming: 1 base; J trimming: 3 bases; junction bases outside the gene matches: 0. The CDR3 region has the DNA TGTGCCAGCAGTTTATCAGGGGGCAAAAACATTCAGTACTTC. Protein product: CASSLSGGKNIQYF.

DNA for the CDR3: TGTGCCAGTAATGAACAGGGGGCCGGGGAGCTGTTTTTT. This codes for CASNEQGAGELFF. This chain links TRBV19 with TRBJ2-2; 8 bases line up with TRBD1. This CDR3 is built from 13 residues. The V gene end was trimmed by 7 bases and the J gene end by 6 bases; junction bases not matched to a gene: 4. From germline, CDR1 is LNHDA and CDR2 SQIVND (reference sequence).

The chain has TRBV28 and TRBJ1-4; TRBD1 matches at 7 bases. CDR3 length: 15 amino acids. CDR1 is MDHEN, CDR2 SYDVKM, per germline. The V gene end was trimmed by 5 bases and the J gene end by 8 bases; junction bases not matched to a gene: 11. DNA of the CDR3: TGTGCCAGCAGTCCTCAGACAGGGTTGGGAGAAAAACTGTTTTTT. Translation: CASSPQTGLGEKLFF.

The chain joins TRBV18 to TRBJ2-5; D is perhaps TRBD2 (5 bases). Germline-derived CDR1 and CDR2 are KGHSH and LQKENI. Trimming shortened V by 4 bases and J by 5 bases, and 14 bases separated the two germline ends. There are 14 residues in the CDR3. DNA of the CDR3: TGTGCCAGCTCACGGGAGACGTTGGGGGAGACCCAGTACTTC. Its protein product is CASSRETLGETQYF.

The chain is built from TRBV9 and TRBJ2-1, with 8 nucleotides matching TRBD2. The V segment lost 2 bases and the J segment 7 bases; nucleotides outside the gene matches: 5. CDR1 is SGDLS and CDR2 is YYNGEE in the germline V gene. CDR3 length: 14 residues. CDR3 DNA sequence: TGTGCCAGCAGCGTCTCAAGCGGGAGTAATGAGCAGTTCTTC. Protein sequence: CASSVSSGSNEQFF.

This clone was detected a few times. The V gene is TRBV4-1, the J gene TRBJ1-6; 9 bases match TRBD1. Germline V gene lookup returns CDR1 MGHRA and CDR2 YSYEKL. This CDR3 has 14 amino acids. After removal of 4 bases from V and 7 bases from J, the junction contained 2 bases not matched to a gene. The CDR3 is CASSRQGGNSPLHF. The DNA for the CDR3 is TGCGCCAGCAGCCGACAGGGGGGAAATTCACCCCTCCACTTT.

The chain joins TRBV19 to TRBJ1-5; tentative D call: TRBD1 (6 bases). Between the trimmed V and J ends, which lost 6 bases and 6 bases, there was a span of 21 bases. Germline lookup yields CDR1 LNHDA and CDR2 SQIVND (reference sequence). The CDR3 totals 16 residues. CDR3 sequence: CASRGNDAGVRQPQHF. CDR3 DNA: TGTGCCAGTAGAGGGAACGATGCAGGGGTCCGTCAGCCCCAGCATTTT.

This clone was seen a single time. The V call is TRBV5-1, the J call TRBJ2-1; 10 bases align to TRBD1. The germline gives CDR1 SGHRS, CDR2 YFSETQ. V shed 4 bases and J 6 bases; nucleotides not matched to a gene: 7. CDR3 length: 15 amino acids. CDR3: CASSRTGQGGNEQFF. The CDR3 DNA follows: TGCGCCAGCAGCCGGACCGGACAGGGGGGCAATGAGCAGTTCTTC.

The chain combines TRBV28 with TRBJ2-7; the D gene could be TRBD1 or TRBD2 (8 bases each). Germline V gives CDR1 MDHEN, CDR2 SYDVKM. The V gene lost 5 bases and the J gene lost 6 bases, with 17 bases spanning the gap. The CDR3 is 14 residues long. The CDR3 sequence is CASSLQGAGGEQYF. CDR3 nucleotides: TGTGCCAGCAGTCTCCAGGGGGCGGGAGGCGAGCAGTACTTC.

This clone counts as medium-sized. The rearrangement uses TRBV5-1 and TRBJ1-5; 9 bases fit TRBD1. Germline values: CDR1 SGHRS, CDR2 YFSETQ. The trim removed 3 bases at V and 6 bases at J, leaving 7 bases unmatched. CDR3 length equals 15 residues. For the CDR3, the DNA is TGCGCCAGCAGCTGGGGGGGACAGGGAGGTCAGCCCCAGCATTTT. Encoded protein: CASSWGGQGGQPQHF. Full variable domain (remainder filled in from reference TRBV5-1 and TRBJ1-5): KAGVTQTPRYLIKTRGQQVTLSCSPISGHRSVSWYQQTPGQGLQFLFEYFSETQRNKGNFPGRFSGRQFSNSRSEMNVSTLELGDSALYLCASSWGGQGGQPQHFGDGTRLSIL.